Each of the 2 T cell receptor beta chains below was sequenced from the same sample in a study of T cells expressing NK-cell markers. Using the 5' RACE reads, TCRdb records one entry per CDR3 protein without DNA. Its table records about 550,000 distinct CDR3 sequences. Material for sequencing was blood T cells: a sorted CD56 or NKG2C T cell subset, CD4+ or CD8+ T cells, or bulk PBMC T cells (not recorded which). The receptor set was obtained from a man younger than 30 in good health.

The chain recombines TRBV5-1 with TRBJ1-6; as DNA is missing, the TRBD1 call by TCRdb cannot be tested. This CDR3 has 16 amino acids. Germline CDR1 reads SGHRS; CDR2 reads YFSETQ. The CDR3 loop is CASSWNSGGSNSPLHF. Filled out from reference TRBV5-1 and TRBJ1-6, the complete variable domain reads KAGVTQTPRYLIKTRGQQVTLSCSPISGHRSVSWYQQTPGQGLQFLFEYFSETQRNKGNFPGRFSGRQFSNSRSEMNVSTLELGDSALYLCASSWNSGGSNSPLHFGNGTRLTVT.

The chain couples TRBV12-3 or TRBV12-4 to TRBJ2-6. The CDR3 length is 15 residues. CDR3 in amino acids: CASRRRSSGANVLTF.